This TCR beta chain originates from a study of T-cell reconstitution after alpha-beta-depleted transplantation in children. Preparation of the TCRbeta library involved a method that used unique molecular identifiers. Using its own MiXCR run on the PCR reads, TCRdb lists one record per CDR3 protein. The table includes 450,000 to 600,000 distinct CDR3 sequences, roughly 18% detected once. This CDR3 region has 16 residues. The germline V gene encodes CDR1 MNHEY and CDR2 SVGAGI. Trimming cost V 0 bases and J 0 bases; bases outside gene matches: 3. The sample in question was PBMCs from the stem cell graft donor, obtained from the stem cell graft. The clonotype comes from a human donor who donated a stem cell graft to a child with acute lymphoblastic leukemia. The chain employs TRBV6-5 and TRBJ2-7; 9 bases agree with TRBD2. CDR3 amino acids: CASSYSTSGGSYEQYF. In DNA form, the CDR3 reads TGTGCCAGCAGTTACTCGACTAGCGGTGGCTCCTACGAGCAGTACTTC.